These T cell receptor beta chains were read from a single sample in a study of cytomegalovirus exposure and HLA in healthy donors. The data were produced by immunoSEQ multiplex PCR, yet TCRdb's version contains in-frame clones alone and is incomplete. The data hold some 79,000 clones, with more than 50% observed a single time. Sequencing input: PBMCs. The origin of the receptors is a woman in her forties in good health and CMV-seropositive. Each CDR3 is given with its conserved first and last residue. Fields, in order: V gene, J gene, CDR3 protein.

>TRBV5-1|TRBJ2-1
CASSLAGNEQFF
>TRBV19|TRBJ1-5
CASSPIETGPNQPQHF
>TRBV28|TRBJ2-7
CASSPWTSSYEQYF
>TRBV6-1|TRBJ1-4
CASSVRVGGYEKLFF
>TRBV7-2|TRBJ2-1
CASTFSGPYGNEQFF
>TRBV2|TRBJ2-2
CASSDGQTQNTGELFF
>TRBV10-3|TRBJ1-5
CAIRPQGDQPQHF
>TRBV27|TRBJ1-1
CASSLSGAGNTEAFF
>TRBV6-5|TRBJ2-1
CASRNRGWGNEQFF
>TRBV9|TRBJ1-2
CASSRGTGENYGYTF
>TRBV19|TRBJ1-2
CASSIGARGQREYGYTF
>TRBV4-1|TRBJ1-1
CASSQEGQTEAFF
>TRBV5-6|TRBJ2-7
CASSLVRGSSSYEQYF
>TRBV7-2|TRBJ2-2
CASSSRQGATGELFF
>TRBV7-2|TRBJ2-5
CASSLHRGQETQYF
>TRBV5-4|TRBJ1-3
CASSHGQGAAGNTIYF
>TRBV28|TRBJ1-5
CASSSKLQGSQPQHF
>TRBV28|TRBJ2-7
CASRFGGSPYEQYF
>TRBV27|TRBJ1-5
CASSTSGTGPNQPQHF
>TRBV2|TRBJ2-3
CASSPGSGVGDTQYF
>TRBV18|TRBJ2-6
CASSPTGPLSGANVLTF
>TRBV14|TRBJ1-3
CASSQMDRSSGNTIYF